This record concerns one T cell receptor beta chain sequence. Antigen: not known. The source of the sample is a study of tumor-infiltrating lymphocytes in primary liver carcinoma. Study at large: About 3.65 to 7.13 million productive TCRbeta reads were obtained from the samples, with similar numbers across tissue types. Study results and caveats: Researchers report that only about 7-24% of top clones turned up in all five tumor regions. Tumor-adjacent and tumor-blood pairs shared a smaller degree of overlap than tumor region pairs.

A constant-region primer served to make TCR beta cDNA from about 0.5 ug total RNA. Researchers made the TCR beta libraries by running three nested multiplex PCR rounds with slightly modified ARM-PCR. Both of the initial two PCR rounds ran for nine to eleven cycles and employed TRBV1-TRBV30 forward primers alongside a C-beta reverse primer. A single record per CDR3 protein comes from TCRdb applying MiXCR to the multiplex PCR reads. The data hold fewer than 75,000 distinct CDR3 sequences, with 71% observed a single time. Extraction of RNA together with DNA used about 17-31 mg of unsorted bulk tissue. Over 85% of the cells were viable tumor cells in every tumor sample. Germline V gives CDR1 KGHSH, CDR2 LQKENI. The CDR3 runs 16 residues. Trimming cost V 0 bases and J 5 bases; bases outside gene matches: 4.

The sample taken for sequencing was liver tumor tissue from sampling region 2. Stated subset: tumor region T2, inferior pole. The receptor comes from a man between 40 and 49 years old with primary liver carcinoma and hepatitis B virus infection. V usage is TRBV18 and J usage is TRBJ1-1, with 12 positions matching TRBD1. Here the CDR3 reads CASSPPGTGGRTEAFF. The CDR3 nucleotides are TGTGCCAGCTCACCACCGGGGACAGGGGGCAGGACTGAAGCTTTCTTT.